These 30 T cell receptor beta chains were all obtained from the same sample, sequenced in a study of cytomegalovirus exposure and HLA in healthy donors. The PCR employed 60 Vbeta primers together with 13 Jbeta primers. The table came from immunoSEQ multiplex PCR; TCRdb's copy has only in-frame clones and leaves some out. The table has roughly 170,000 clones, 80% to 90% seen once. The sample taken for sequencing was PBMCs. The receptors here all came from a girl aged 2 to 9 in good health and CMV-seropositive.

This sequence joins TRBV6-1 and TRBJ1-5, with TRBD1 matching 7 bases. The J segment lost 0 bases and the V segment lost 4 bases, leaving 6 bases of the junction unmatched. Germline loops: CDR1 MNHNS, CDR2 SASEGT. The CDR3 totals 16 residues. CDR3 sequence (DNA): TGTGCCAGCAGTGGGGGACAGCTTAATAGCAATCAGCCCCAGCATTTT. Amino acid sequence: CASSGGQLNSNQPQHF.

This chain connects TRBV6-1 to TRBJ1-2; possible D gene TRBD1, 6 bases. V shed 6 bases and J shed 8 bases, with 16 bases lying between them. The length of the CDR3 is 13 residues. Germline CDR1 is MNHNS and CDR2 is SASEGT. CDR3 nucleotides: TGTGCCAGCAGAGGCGACTGGGGGCGGGGCTACACCTTC. Its translation is CASRGDWGRGYTF.

This clone was seen a few times. CDR3 bases: TGCGCCAGCAGCCCAGGACAGGGCCCCCGAGCAACTAATGAAAAACTGTTTTTT. Encoded protein: CASSPGQGPRATNEKLFF. The chain uses TRBV5-1 and TRBJ1-4, with TRBD1 matching 8 bases. Germline V gene sequence: CDR1 SGHRS, CDR2 YFSETQ. V gave up 4 bases and J gave up 0 bases; unmatched junction bases: 11. CDR3 length equals 18 residues.

This clone has only a few counts. J is TRBJ1-1 and V is TRBV19, with D perhaps matching TRBD1 (5 bases). Germline CDR1 is LNHDA and CDR2 is SQIVND (reference sequence). The germline V and J ends were trimmed by 5 bases and 6 bases, with 13 bases remaining between them. This CDR3 spans 13 amino acids. CDR3 coding DNA: TGTGCCAGTAGTGAGTTAAGGGACTCTGAAGCTTTCTTT. As protein: CASSELRDSEAFF.

This chain joins TRBV5-1 and TRBJ2-2, with D unresolved. V was trimmed by 3 bases and J by 4 bases, leaving 4 bases between them. Looked up from germline, CDR1 is SGHRS and CDR2 is YFSETQ. CDR3 size: 12 residues. The chain's CDR3 is CASSSGTGELFF. As DNA, the CDR3 is TGCGCCAGCAGCTCGGGCACCGGGGAGCTGTTTTTT. The complete variable domain, with remaining parts taken from reference TRBV5-1 and TRBJ2-2, reads KAGVTQTPRYLIKTRGQQVTLSCSPISGHRSVSWYQQTPGQGLQFLFEYFSETQRNKGNFPGRFSGRQFSNSRSEMNVSTLELGDSALYLCASSSGTGELFFGEGSRLTVL.

The count of this clone is one. The chain joins TRBV28 to TRBJ2-7; the D is unclear. This CDR3 region has 12 residues. Trimming shortened V by 6 bases and J by 4 bases, and 10 bases separated the two germline ends. The germline gives CDR1 MDHEN, CDR2 SYDVKM. This CDR3 is CASSPSEYEQYF. Written as DNA, the CDR3 is TGTGCCAGCAGCCCCTCGGAGTACGAGCAGTACTTC.

The V and J genes are TRBV7-8 and TRBJ2-7, with a weak D call TRBD1 (5 bases). The CDR3 loop spans 14 amino acids. Germline values: CDR1 SGHVS, CDR2 FQNEAQ. Between the trimmed V and J ends, which lost 2 bases and 12 bases, there was a span of 20 bases. The CDR3 loop is CASSLILEVQGLYF. The CDR3 nucleotides are TGTGCCAGCAGCTTAATTCTTGAGGTTCAGGGTCTGTACTTC.

This chain uses TRBV9 with TRBJ1-1; D gene unclear. V dropped 3 bases and J dropped 4 bases, with 16 bases sitting between them. The CDR3 loop spans 15 amino acids. Germline lookup yields CDR1 SGDLS and CDR2 YYNGEE. The CDR3, as DNA: TGTGCCAGCAGCGAGGGAGTGGCTGCAGGCACTGAAGCTTTCTTT. Amino acids: CASSEGVAAGTEAFF.

The chain carries TRBV7-9 and TRBJ2-1; D ambiguous. Trimming pared 4 bases from V and 5 bases from J, leaving 6 bases between. Germline CDR1 and CDR2: SEHNR and FQNEAQ (reference sequence). The CDR3 extends over 12 amino acids. This chain's CDR3 is CASSSSDNEQFF. The DNA for the CDR3 is TGTGCCAGCAGCTCTAGTGACAATGAGCAGTTCTTC.

In its sample, this clone was seen once. The chain has TRBV5-5 and TRBJ1-2; D is possibly TRBD1 (6 bases). Germline V gene lookup returns CDR1 SGHKS and CDR2 YYEKEE (reference sequence). This CDR3 spans 14 amino acids. V was cut by 0 bases and J by 5 bases, with 11 bases left in between. CDR3 DNA sequence: TGTGCCAGCAGCTTGGGGAACAGGGTTTATGGCTACACCTTC. Translation: CASSLGNRVYGYTF.

V gene TRBV6-1 combines with J gene TRBJ2-6; D is unresolved. The CDR3 consists of 15 residues. The V end was cut by 4 bases, the J end by 0 bases, with 7 bases between. Germline V lookup: CDR1 MNHNS, CDR2 SASEGT. The CDR3 loop is CASSVQSSGANVLTF. As DNA, the CDR3 is TGTGCCAGCAGTGTACAGAGCTCTGGGGCCAACGTCCTGACTTTC.

With respect to this clone: Other DNA sequences in the same sample also yield this CDR3. The V and J genes are TRBV5-1 and TRBJ1-2; TRBD1 matches at 8 bases. Germline V CDR1 and CDR2: SGHRS, YFSETQ. The V segment lost 0 bases and the J segment 3 bases; nucleotides outside the gene matches: 1. The CDR3 has 14 amino acids. DNA of the CDR3: TGCGCCAGCAGCTTGGCAGGGGGCGACTATGGCTACACCTTC. Amino acid sequence: CASSLAGGDYGYTF.

This chain joins TRBV9 and TRBJ1-3, with D possibly TRBD1 on 6 matching bases. CDR3 size: 15 residues. Germline values: CDR1 SGDLS, CDR2 YYNGEE. V was clipped by 0 bases and J by 2 bases, with 9 bases between them. The CDR3 coding sequence is TGTGCCAGCAGCGTAGCAGGGGTGGCTGGAAACACCATATATTTT. This translates into CASSVAGVAGNTIYF.

V gene TRBV5-1 combines with J gene TRBJ1-2, with TRBD1 matching 8 bases. Unmatched junction bases numbered 7, after V lost 0 bases and J lost 3 bases. CDR1 SGHRS and CDR2 YFSETQ come from the germline V gene. The CDR3 sequence is 16 residues long. The CDR3 sequence is CASSLAGGTGYYGYTF. As DNA, the CDR3 is TGCGCCAGCAGCTTGGCCGGAGGGACAGGCTACTATGGCTACACCTTC.

The chain links TRBV11-1 to TRBJ1-1, with a weak D call TRBD1 (6 bases). Germline lookup yields CDR1 SGHAT and CDR2 FQDESV (reference sequence). CDR3 length: 14 amino acids. With 5 bases removed from V and 8 bases from J, the gap between germline ends came to 18 bases. CDR3 residues: CASSLNSYRDEAFF. DNA for the CDR3: TGTGCCAGCAGCCTCAACTCATACAGGGACGAAGCTTTCTTT. Supplemented by reference TRBV11-1 and TRBJ1-1, the full variable domain reads EAEVAQSPRYKITEKSQAVAFWCDPISGHATLYWYRQILGQGPELLVQFQDESVVDDSQLPKDRFSAERLKGVDSTLKIQPAELGDSAMYLCASSLNSYRDEAFFGQGTRLTVV.

The CDR3 protein is CASSYDRGFYEQYF. CDR3 coding DNA: TGTGCCAGCAGCTACGACAGGGGATTCTACGAGCAGTACTTC. The gene calls are TRBV5-6 and TRBJ2-7; 8 positions agree with TRBD1. Trimming took 3 bases from V and 3 from J; bases not matched to a gene: 5. Germline CDR1 SGHDT, CDR2 YYEEEE. The CDR3 totals 14 residues.

This sequence joins TRBV30 and TRBJ2-1, with 7 bases aligning to TRBD1. J was trimmed by 9 bases and V by 1 base; bases with no gene match: 9. In germline, CDR1 is GTSNPN, CDR2 SVGIG (reference sequence). The CDR3 length is 14 residues. The CDR3 region has the DNA TGTGCCTGGAGTGAGCCCGGGACAGCGGTTGAGCAGTTCTTC. Translated, it gives CAWSEPGTAVEQFF. Full variable domain (remainder filled in from reference TRBV30 and TRBJ2-1): SQTIHQWPATLVQPVGSPLSLECTVEGTSNPNLYWYRQAAGRGLQLLFYSVGIGQISSEVPQNLSASRPQDRQFILSSKKLLLSDSGFYLCAWSEPGTAVEQFFGPGTRLTVL.

The chain is built from TRBV28 and TRBJ2-1; 11 positions match TRBD2. Germline trimming cut 6 bases from V and 4 bases from J; bases unmatched to any gene: 5. Germline V gene lookup returns CDR1 MDHEN and CDR2 SYDVKM. This CDR3 comprises 15 residues. The DNA for the CDR3 is TGTGCCAGCAGAGGTAGCGGGAGGGGATACAATGAGCAGTTCTTC. It codes for CASRGSGRGYNEQFF.

V is TRBV6-7 and J is TRBJ1-6, with 11 nucleotides matching TRBD1. TRBV6-7 is reported as an ORF; its role is uncertain. V trimming: 2 bases; J trimming: 10 bases; junction bases outside the gene matches: 19. The CDR3 is made up of 20 amino acids. In nucleotides, the CDR3 is TGTGCCAGCAGTTACGGGACAGGGGGTTGCCCGTATGATGGGTCCTCACCCCTCCACTTT. Translation: CASSYGTGGCPYDGSSPLHF.

The chain recombines TRBV19 with TRBJ2-1; TRBD2 might be the D (5 bases). V was clipped by 0 bases and J by 2 bases, with 11 bases between them. Germline CDR1 reads LNHDA; CDR2 reads SQIVND (reference sequence). There are 16 residues in the CDR3. CDR3 sequence reads: CASSIEGGPPYNEQFF. The CDR3 coding sequence is TGTGCCAGTAGTATAGAGGGCGGGCCTCCCTACAATGAGCAGTTCTTC. Combining the CDR3 with reference TRBV19 and TRBJ2-1 gives the whole variable domain DGGITQSPKYLFRKEGQNVTLSCEQNLNHDAMYWYRQDPGQGLRLIYYSQIVNDFQKGDIAEGYSVSREKKESFPLTVTSAQKNPTAFYLCASSIEGGPPYNEQFFGPGTRLTVL.

CDR3 protein: CASSPKNDGSSGNTIYF. The DNA of the CDR3 is TGTGCCAGCAGCCCGAAAAACGACGGGAGCTCTGGAAACACCATATATTTT. The chain recombines TRBV4-2 with TRBJ1-3; D is unresolved. CDR3 size: 17 residues. Germline CDR1 and CDR2: LGHNA and YNFKEQ. Trimming cost V 4 bases and J 0 bases, with 16 bases left between them.

This rearrangement joins TRBV7-3 to TRBJ2-7, with D hard to call. The CDR3 has 15 residues. Trimming cost V 8 bases and J 0 bases, with 17 bases left between them. In germline, CDR1 is SGHTA, CDR2 FQGTGA. The CDR3 nucleotides read TGTGCCAGCGCTAAAGGTCAGGCGAGCTCCTACGAGCAGTACTTC. Protein product: CASAKGQASSYEQYF.

The V call is TRBV6-5, the J call TRBJ1-2; D perhaps matches TRBD1 (5 bases). This CDR3 is built from 15 residues. The germline V gene has CDR1 MNHEY and CDR2 SVGAGI. Trimming took 6 bases from V and 2 from J, leaving 16 bases between them. The CDR3: CASSMSGGGNYGYTF. In DNA, the CDR3 is TGTGCCAGCAGCATGAGCGGGGGGGGGAACTATGGCTACACCTTC.

This clone turned up a few times. The DNA of the CDR3 is TGCGCCAGCAGCCAACCTACTAAGAGCACTGAAGCTTTCTTT. It codes for CASSQPTKSTEAFF. This sequence joins TRBV4-1 and TRBJ1-1, with D uncertain. Trimming stripped 2 bases from V and 4 bases from J, with 11 bases between. The CDR3 contains 14 residues. CDR1 is MGHRA, CDR2 YSYEKL, per germline.

The chain has TRBV27 and TRBJ1-1; D not resolved. V lost 7 bases, J lost 3 bases, and 12 bases lay in between. Germline CDR1 MNHEY, CDR2 SMNVEV (reference sequence). The CDR3 contains 13 residues. The CDR3 reads CASKRSVDTEAFF. DNA for the CDR3: TGTGCCAGCAAACGGTCCGTGGACACTGAAGCTTTCTTT.

This clone was recorded once. The chain carries TRBV10-1 and TRBJ2-3; 7 nucleotides align to TRBD1. Trimming cost V 8 bases and J 2 bases; bases outside gene matches: 10. Germline CDR1 reads WNHNN; CDR2 reads SYGVQD (reference sequence). The CDR3 is 15 residues long. CDR3 region: CASAPGQRITDTQYF. CDR3 DNA: TGCGCCAGCGCTCCGGGACAGCGCATCACAGATACGCAGTATTTT.

In this sample, this clone turned up once. J is TRBJ1-2 and V is TRBV5-4; 7 bases align to TRBD1. Per the germline V gene, CDR1 is SGHNT and CDR2 is YYREEE (reference sequence). This CDR3 has 15 residues. V lost 0 bases and J lost 3; bases outside the gene matches: 5. The CDR3, as DNA: TGTGCCAGCAGCTTGGGCCCCAGGGGGGACTATGGCTACACCTTC. Translated: CASSLGPRGDYGYTF.

The genes are TRBV9 and TRBJ1-1; D is unresolved. CDR3 length equals 14 residues. Trimming cost V 0 bases and J 4 bases, with 10 bases left between them. CDR1 is SGDLS, CDR2 YYNGEE, per germline. The CDR3 is CASSVDSGFTEAFF. For the CDR3, the DNA is TGTGCCAGCAGCGTAGACAGTGGGTTCACTGAAGCTTTCTTT.

CDR3 loop: CASSLEGGANQPQHF. The DNA of the CDR3 is TGCGCCAGCAGCTTGGAAGGGGGTGCCAATCAGCCCCAGCATTTT. This chain joins TRBV5-1 and TRBJ1-5; a weak D match, TRBD1 (6 bases). V lost 0 bases to trimming and J lost 3 bases, with 10 bases between them. CDR1 is SGHRS, CDR2 YFSETQ, per germline. The CDR3 runs 15 residues.

The table lists this clone with a few counts. The CDR3 bases are TGTGCCAGCAGTCCCCAGCGGGATCCCGGTGAGCAGTTCTTC. Residues: CASSPQRDPGEQFF. The chain couples TRBV7-9 to TRBJ2-1, with 7 bases lining up with TRBD2. The V segment lost 6 bases and the J segment 9 bases; nucleotides outside the gene matches: 11. Germline CDR1 and CDR2: SEHNR and FQNEAQ (reference sequence). CDR3 length: 14 residues.